These 23 T cell receptor beta chains were all obtained from the same sample, sequenced in a study of blood T cells in healthy people across ages. Together with a sample-barcoded 5' primer, a J-beta primer mix was included in a second PCR lasting about 7 to 11 cycles. MiXCR, run by TCRdb on the 5' RACE reads, gives a single entry per CDR3 protein. The sample contains fewer than 2 million distinct CDR3 sequences, about two fifths of which appear only once. Sequenced input: blood. Every receptor here comes from a human donor in good health.

V is TRBV2 and J is TRBJ2-5; TRBD1 aligns across 7 bases. CDR3 size: 18 residues. Germline CDR1 SNHLY, CDR2 FYNNEI. V trimming: 1 base; J trimming: 0 bases; junction bases outside the gene matches: 11. The CDR3 DNA is TGTGCCAGCAGTGAAGGTTGGACTCCGAGGGGGCACCAAGAGACCCAGTACTTC. It codes for CASSEGWTPRGHQETQYF.

V usage is TRBV7-2 and J usage is TRBJ2-1, with D maybe TRBD1 (5 bases). V lost 2 bases, J lost 7 bases, and 18 bases lay in between. Germline CDR1 reads SGHTA; CDR2 reads FQGNSA. The length of the CDR3 is 16 residues. The CDR3 spells CASSLRKFGRGNEQFF. The CDR3 DNA reads as TGTGCCAGCAGCTTAAGAAAATTTGGAAGGGGAAATGAGCAGTTCTTC.

There are a few counts of this clonotype. The V call is TRBV20-1, the J call TRBJ2-5; TRBD2 matches 11 bases. The trim removed 4 bases at V and 2 bases at J, leaving 9 bases unmatched. CDR1 and CDR2 from the germline V gene are DFQATT and SNEGSKA (reference sequence). The CDR3 spans 16 residues. Here the CDR3 reads CSATRWASGGQETQYF. Here the CDR3 DNA reads TGCAGTGCTACCAGATGGGCTAGCGGGGGGCAAGAGACCCAGTACTTC.

This sequence joins TRBV12-3 or TRBV12-4 and TRBJ1-5; no clear D. Trimming took 3 bases from V and 4 from J, leaving 19 bases between them. The CDR3 is 17 amino acids. The CDR3 DNA is TGTGCCAGCAGTTTTAGGGCTCCCGGCGGGGAGAATCAGCCCCAGCATTTT. Translation gives CASSFRAPGGENQPQHF.

This rearrangement joins TRBV10-3 to TRBJ1-1; D possibly corresponds to TRBD1 (5 bases). Trimming pared 8 bases from V and 7 bases from J, leaving 20 bases between. The germline gives CDR1 ENHRY, CDR2 SYGVKD. The length of the CDR3 is 14 residues. As DNA, the CDR3 is TGTGCCATCCGGGAGGAGAAGGGGCGGGGTGAAGCTTTCTTT. This sequence encodes CAIREEKGRGEAFF.

This clonotype appeared many times. A clone one base away is much larger, so this may be a read error. The rearrangement uses TRBV15 and TRBJ1-6, with 10 bases aligning to TRBD1. In germline, CDR1 is LNHNV, CDR2 YYDKDF (reference sequence). The CDR3 sequence is 15 residues long. V was clipped by 2 bases and J by 7 bases; unmatched bases: 2. CDR3 in amino acids: CATSRRGQGNSPLHF. The CDR3 bases are TGTGCCACCAGCAGACGGGGACAGGGGAATTCACCCCTCCACTTT.

The sample holds a few counts of this clonotype. V usage is TRBV20-1 and J usage is TRBJ1-1, with D unclear. CDR1 and CDR2 from the germline V gene are DFQATT and SNEGSKA (reference sequence). V was clipped by 2 bases and J by 0 bases, with 10 bases between them. The CDR3 runs 14 residues. The CDR3 reads CSARPTVLNTEAFF. CDR3 sequence (DNA): TGCAGTGCTAGACCGACCGTTTTGAACACTGAAGCTTTCTTT.

This chain connects TRBV4-2 to TRBJ2-3; D is unresolved. Between the trimmed V and J ends, which lost 0 bases and 8 bases, there was a span of 15 bases. CDR3 length equals 15 residues. The V gene's germline CDR1 is LGHNA and CDR2 YNFKEQ. The CDR3 DNA reads TGTGCCAGCAGCCAAGAGGGCCTTCTACTCGCTACGCAGTATTTT. It yields the protein CASSQEGLLLATQYF.

This clonotype was seen at least ten times. The rearrangement uses TRBV7-2 and TRBJ2-7; D call uncertain. There are 14 residues in the CDR3. Germline CDR1 reads SGHTA; CDR2 reads FQGNSA. The ends were cut back, 1 base at V and 2 bases at J, with 9 bases in the middle. Written as DNA, the CDR3 is TGTGCCAGCAGCTTAGGTGGGTTCACCTACGAGCAGTACTTC. This translates into CASSLGGFTYEQYF.

The rearrangement links TRBV5-1 to TRBJ2-1; D gene ambiguous. The CDR3 length is 13 residues. Germline lookup yields CDR1 SGHRS and CDR2 YFSETQ. V lost 5 bases to trimming and J lost 5 bases, with 11 bases between them. The CDR3 sequence is CASSYDRNNEQFF. The CDR3 DNA reads as TGCGCCAGCAGTTACGACCGCAACAATGAGCAGTTCTTC.

This clonotype has a single count. The J gene is TRBJ1-5, the V gene TRBV27; D remains unclear. The CDR3 runs to 16 residues. Trimming removed 8 bases from V and 2 bases from J, with 19 bases in between. CDR1 is MNHEY and CDR2 is SMNVEV in the germline V gene (reference sequence). The DNA for the CDR3 is TGTGCCAGCGCGCTAACGGCGGGGTACGGCAATCAGCCCCAGCATTTT. This encodes CASALTAGYGNQPQHF.

The J gene is TRBJ2-5, the V gene TRBV4-1; D could derive from TRBD1 or TRBD2 (5 bases each). Germline V gives CDR1 MGHRA, CDR2 YSYEKL. V lost 4 bases to trimming and J lost 0 bases, with 15 bases between them. This CDR3 is built from 16 residues. The CDR3 protein is CASSLNKGTDQETQYF. DNA for the CDR3: TGCGCCAGCAGCCTAAATAAAGGGACGGACCAAGAGACCCAGTACTTC.

The V gene is TRBV2, the J gene TRBJ2-7, with D maybe TRBD1 (5 bases). Germline CDR1 SNHLY, CDR2 FYNNEI. V lost 5 bases and J 4 bases, leaving 9 bases between the germline ends. The CDR3 length is 12 residues. This CDR3 is CASSKSGYEQYF. CDR3 nucleotides: TGTGCCAGCAGTAAGTCAGGGTACGAGCAGTACTTC.

This sequence joins TRBV7-7 and TRBJ2-5, with D unresolved. Trimming took off 6 bases at V and 3 bases at J, with 11 bases between the two ends. This CDR3 contains 13 residues. The V gene's germline CDR1 is SSHAT and CDR2 FNYEAQ (reference sequence). Here the CDR3 DNA reads TGTGCCAGCAGTGAAGACGTTGAAGAGACCCAGTACTTC. It yields the protein CASSEDVEETQYF.

The chain uses TRBV7-2 and TRBJ1-1; D not resolved. The CDR3 contains 16 residues. The ends were cut back, 1 base at V and 4 bases at J, with 16 bases in the middle. CDR1 is SGHTA and CDR2 is FQGNSA in the germline V gene. CDR3 sequence (DNA): TGTGCCAGCAGCTTAGGCGGTTCCCGACGGCCCACTGAAGCTTTCTTT. This translates into CASSLGGSRRPTEAFF.

The V call is TRBV20-1, the J call TRBJ1-5; D possibly corresponds to TRBD1 (5 bases). Between the trimmed V and J ends, which lost 1 base and 9 bases, there was a span of 10 bases. Germline V lookup: CDR1 DFQATT, CDR2 SNEGSKA (reference sequence). The CDR3 spans 12 residues. CDR3 amino acids: CSARVGGAPQHF. The CDR3 DNA reads TGCAGTGCTAGAGTCGGGGGTGCGCCCCAGCATTTT.

This clonotype was observed a few times. J is TRBJ2-5 and V is TRBV14; TRBD1 is a possible D gene (6 bases). Germline CDR1 reads SGHDN; CDR2 reads FVKESK. The CDR3 totals 13 residues. Trimming stripped 5 bases from V and 4 bases from J, with 11 bases between. CDR3 DNA: TGTGCCAGCAGCAGGGGGTTTCGAGAGACCCAGTACTTC. The encoded protein is CASSRGFRETQYF.

The chain is built from TRBV4-3 and TRBJ1-4; D not resolved. V was shortened by 3 bases and J by 4 bases, with 12 bases between the two germline ends. The germline gives CDR1 LGHNA, CDR2 YSLEER. This CDR3 contains 15 residues. The CDR3 loop reads CASSQNLGLNEKLFF. The CDR3 DNA sequence: TGCGCCAGCAGCCAGAATCTAGGCCTTAATGAAAAACTGTTTTTT.

The gene calls are TRBV12-3 or TRBV12-4 and TRBJ2-3, with D unclear. The CDR3 sequence is 14 residues long. Trimming left V 6 bases short and J 3 bases short, with 13 bases between. The CDR3 nucleotides read TGTGCCAGCAGCCCGATAGCAGGAACAGATACGCAGTATTTT. Its protein product is CASSPIAGTDTQYF.

The chain's CDR3 is CASSQLGVGTEAFF. CDR3 sequence (DNA): TGTGCCAGCAGCCAGTTGGGGGTGGGCACTGAAGCTTTCTTT. The chain combines TRBV5-5 with TRBJ1-1, with a weak D call TRBD1 (5 bases). CDR3 length equals 14 residues. Germline-derived CDR1 and CDR2 are SGHKS and YYEKEE (reference sequence). V was clipped by 4 bases and J by 4 bases, with 14 bases between them. Combining the CDR3 with reference TRBV5-5 and TRBJ1-1 gives the whole variable domain DAGVTQSPTHLIKTRGQQVTLRCSPISGHKSVSWYQQVLGQGPQFIFQYYEKEERGRGNFPDRFSARQFPNYSSELNVNALLLGDSALYLCASSQLGVGTEAFFGQGTRLTVV.

This clonotype was found a few times. V is TRBV6-5 and J is TRBJ2-5; D ambiguous. Germline V lookup: CDR1 MNHEY, CDR2 SVGAGI. This CDR3 has 14 amino acids. V was trimmed by 0 bases and J by 5 bases, leaving 10 bases between them. The CDR3 sequence: CASSYSIRWETQYF. The CDR3, as DNA: TGTGCCAGCAGTTACTCGATACGGTGGGAGACCCAGTACTTC.

V and J are TRBV6-5 and TRBJ1-2; 7 positions agree with TRBD1. Germline CDR1 is MNHEY and CDR2 is SVGAGI. V lost 0 bases and J lost 7; bases outside the gene matches: 8. The length of the CDR3 is 15 residues. The CDR3: CASSYSKTGEGGYTF. CDR3 DNA: TGTGCCAGCAGTTACTCGAAAACAGGGGAGGGTGGCTACACCTTC.

This chain uses TRBV12-3 or TRBV12-4 with TRBJ1-5; the match to TRBD1 covers 9 bases. Unmatched junction bases numbered 7, after V lost 3 bases and J lost 1 base. The CDR3 runs to 17 residues. The CDR3 is CASSFDSTGGSNQPQHF. Written as DNA, the CDR3 is TGTGCCAGCAGTTTTGACTCGACAGGGGGAAGCAATCAGCCCCAGCATTTT.